Each of the 20 T cell receptor beta chains below was sequenced from the same sample in a study of T cell responses to AZD1222 COVID-19 vaccine. The data were produced by immunoSEQ multiplex PCR, yet TCRdb's version contains in-frame clones alone and is incomplete. The sample records about 160,000 clones, over 80% being singletons. The sample here was peripheral blood, taken 28 days after the second AZD1222 dose. The receptor set was obtained from an adult who received the AZD1222 COVID-19 vaccine.

This sequence joins TRBV27 and TRBJ2-3, with TRBD2 matching 11 bases. Germline CDR1 is MNHEY and CDR2 is SMNVEV (reference sequence). The J segment lost 5 bases and the V segment lost 5 bases, leaving 15 bases of the junction unmatched. CDR3 size: 18 residues. The CDR3 region is CASSPSRTSGRVGDTQYF. CDR3 nucleotide sequence: TGTGCCAGCAGTCCCTCGAGAACTAGCGGGAGAGTCGGAGATACGCAGTATTTT.

This chain connects TRBV24-1 to TRBJ2-1; no firm D call. Trimming took 4 bases from V and 0 from J, leaving 6 bases between them. CDR1 and CDR2 from the germline V gene are KGHDR and SFDVKD. The CDR3 consists of 14 residues. This chain's CDR3 is CATSEGRSYNEQFF. Here the CDR3 DNA reads TGTGCCACCAGTGAGGGCCGCTCCTACAATGAGCAGTTCTTC.

This CDR3 is CSVEGGGATGELFF. The CDR3 DNA reads as TGCAGCGTTGAAGGAGGGGGGGCCACCGGGGAGCTGTTTTTT. The chain links TRBV29-1 to TRBJ2-2; D perhaps matches TRBD2 (7 bases). Looked up from germline, CDR1 is SQVTM and CDR2 is ANQGSEA. The V and J ends lost 1 base and 4 bases respectively, with 10 bases between them. The CDR3 contains 14 residues.

The chain combines TRBV27 with TRBJ2-7; a weak D match, TRBD2 (5 bases). The CDR3 loop spans 14 amino acids. The ends were cut back, 0 bases at V and 4 bases at J, with 10 bases in the middle. The germline gives CDR1 MNHEY, CDR2 SMNVEV (reference sequence). The CDR3 protein is CASSLSTGIYEQYF. The DNA for the CDR3 is TGTGCCAGCAGTTTATCGACGGGGATTTACGAGCAGTACTTC.

The genes are TRBV30 and TRBJ1-3; weak D call: TRBD1 (5 bases). The CDR3 runs 19 residues. Trimming took off 5 bases at V and 0 bases at J, with 26 bases between the two ends. Germline-derived CDR1 and CDR2 are GTSNPN and SVGIG (reference sequence). For the CDR3, the DNA is TGTGCCTGGGATTCCGGGCGGGGCCGGCCTTCGAGCTCTGGAAACACCATATATTTT. Its translation is CAWDSGRGRPSSSGNTIYF.

In the case of this clone: Different DNA sequences within this sample yield the same CDR3. The chain couples TRBV30 to TRBJ2-1; D is unclear. Germline V gene lookup returns CDR1 GTSNPN and CDR2 SVGIG (reference sequence). This CDR3 is 11 amino acids long. Trimming removed 4 bases from V and 5 bases from J, with 6 bases in between. CDR3 loop: CAWKGDNEQFF. CDR3 DNA sequence: TGTGCCTGGAAGGGCGACAATGAGCAGTTCTTC.

The CDR3 is CASSSDRDEQYF. The CDR3 DNA reads as TGTGCCAGCAGCTCGGACAGGGACGAGCAGTACTTC. This rearrangement joins TRBV11-3 to TRBJ2-7; 8 bases are a match to TRBD1. Trimming removed 4 bases from V and 5 bases from J; junction bases left unmatched: 1. Looked up from germline, CDR1 is SGHNT and CDR2 is YENEEA. The CDR3 runs to 12 residues.

The V gene is TRBV7-9, the J gene TRBJ2-7; D is perhaps TRBD1 (6 bases). Trimming left V 5 bases short and J 7 bases short, with 12 bases between. Germline V CDR1 and CDR2: SEHNR, FQNEAQ (reference sequence). The CDR3 loop spans 12 amino acids. The CDR3 is CASSLGTGEQYF. CDR3 nucleotides: TGTGCCAGCAGCCTAGGAACAGGGGAGCAGTACTTC. Combining the CDR3 with reference TRBV7-9 and TRBJ2-7 gives the whole variable domain DTGVSQNPRHKITKRGQNVTFRCDPISEHNRLYWYRQTLGQGPEFLTYFQNEAQLEKSRLLSDRFSAERPKGSFSTLEIQRTEQGDSAMYLCASSLGTGEQYFGPGTRLTVT.

The chain employs TRBV6-5 and TRBJ1-2; D is unresolved. CDR1 is MNHEY and CDR2 is SVGAGI in the germline V gene. The V end lost 6 bases, the J end lost 5 bases, and 19 bases lay between the germline ends. CDR3 length equals 15 residues. CDR3 residues: CASRVPRSGIYGYTF. CDR3 DNA: TGTGCCAGCAGGGTACCGAGGTCGGGGATATATGGCTACACCTTC.

J is TRBJ2-1 and V is TRBV6-4, with TRBD2 matching over 9 bases. The CDR3 is made up of 16 amino acids. Germline V CDR1 and CDR2: MRHNA, SNTAGT. J gave up 4 bases and V 3 bases, and 7 bases lay outside the gene matches. CDR3 residues: CASSDLAGAGYNEQFF. CDR3 in DNA: TGTGCCAGCAGTGATTTAGCGGGAGCAGGATACAATGAGCAGTTCTTC.

The chain combines TRBV24-1 with TRBJ2-4, with D possibly being TRBD1 (5 bases). CDR3 size: 16 residues. With 3 bases removed from V and 0 bases from J, the gap between germline ends came to 11 bases. Per germline, CDR1 KGHDR and CDR2 SFDVKD. Here the CDR3 reads CATSDPQGSAKNIQYF. CDR3 bases: TGTGCCACCAGTGATCCTCAGGGTTCAGCCAAAAACATTCAGTACTTC.

The rearrangement links TRBV13 to TRBJ1-2; 7 bases are a match to TRBD1. V lost 5 bases to trimming and J lost 0 bases; unmatched junction nucleotides: 6. CDR3 size: 15 residues. Looked up from germline, CDR1 is PRHDT and CDR2 is FYEKMQ (reference sequence). The DNA for the CDR3 is TGTGCCAGCAGCACGGCCGGGACAGCTAACTATGGCTACACCTTC. Translated, it gives CASSTAGTANYGYTF.

V gene TRBV27 combines with J gene TRBJ2-1, with D possibly called TRBD1 or TRBD2 (5 bases each). The CDR3 covers 16 residues. V was trimmed by 5 bases and J by 6 bases, leaving 20 bases between them. CDR1 is MNHEY, CDR2 SMNVEV, per germline (reference sequence). CDR3 DNA sequence: TGTGCCAGCAGTCCGCGAGTAGAGGGGTTGTTCAATGAGCAGTTCTTC. As protein: CASSPRVEGLFNEQFF.

The chain joins TRBV6-5 to TRBJ2-7; TRBD1 might be the D (6 bases). V was trimmed by 6 bases and J by 2 bases, leaving 17 bases between them. The CDR3 has 15 residues. Per the germline V gene, CDR1 is MNHEY and CDR2 is SVGAGI. This chain's CDR3 is CASSPEGHITYEQYF. CDR3 nucleotides: TGTGCCAGCAGCCCAGAGGGACATATAACCTACGAGCAGTACTTC.

V and J are TRBV23-1 and TRBJ1-1; 9 bases agree with TRBD1. TRBV23-1 is an ORF for which the function is uncertain. This CDR3 has 15 amino acids. The V segment lost 0 bases and the J segment 5 bases; nucleotides outside the gene matches: 4. CDR3 sequence (DNA): TGCGCCAGCAGTCAATCCCGACAGGGGGGAACTGAAGCTTTCTTT. It is translated as CASSQSRQGGTEAFF.

The rearrangement uses TRBV14 and TRBJ2-2; 9 bases fit TRBD2. Germline assignment: CDR1 SGHDN and CDR2 FVKESK. The trim removed 4 bases at V and 0 bases at J, leaving 3 bases unmatched. The CDR3 has 16 residues. DNA for the CDR3: TGTGCCAGCAGCCTAGGACTAGCGCCGAACACCGGGGAGCTGTTTTTT. It encodes CASSLGLAPNTGELFF.

The rearrangement joins TRBV6-5 to TRBJ1-6; unclear D gene. The CDR3 has 15 amino acids. Germline CDR1 is MNHEY and CDR2 is SVGAGI. The V gene lost 7 bases and the J gene lost 7 bases, with 17 bases spanning the gap. The CDR3 nucleotides read TGTGCCAGCACTCAGGACGGGTCAGCAAATTCACCCCTCCACTTT. Encoded protein: CASTQDGSANSPLHF.

J is TRBJ1-5 and V is TRBV6-2 or TRBV6-3; D gene unclear. Germline CDR1 is MNHEY and CDR2 is SVGEGT. The CDR3 extends over 16 amino acids. V was shortened by 0 bases and J by 4 bases, with 13 bases between the two germline ends. For the CDR3, the DNA is TGTGCCAGCAGTTACTCGCGAGAGGGCGGGAATCAGCCCCAGCATTTT. The encoded protein is CASSYSREGGNQPQHF.

The CDR3 sequence is CASSQDGGQTNYGYTF. Written as DNA, the CDR3 is TGTGCCAGCAGCCAAGATGGGGGACAGACTAACTATGGCTACACCTTC. The chain joins TRBV4-2 to TRBJ1-2, with 7 bases matching TRBD1. The CDR3 spans 16 residues. V shed 0 bases, J shed 0 bases, and the junction held 4 bases outside the gene matches. The V gene's germline CDR1 is LGHNA and CDR2 YNFKEQ.

This chain connects TRBV14 to TRBJ2-7, with TRBD1 matching over 7 bases. Germline values: CDR1 SGHDN, CDR2 FVKESK. The V and J ends lost 3 bases and 4 bases, in that order; junction bases with no gene match: 3. The CDR3 covers 13 residues. CDR3 protein: CASSQNRGYEQYF. Written as DNA, the CDR3 is TGTGCCAGCAGCCAGAACAGGGGTTACGAGCAGTACTTC.